One and the same sample provided the 23 T cell receptor beta chains below, sequenced in a study of T cell responses to AZD1222 COVID-19 vaccine (dated by TCRdb to the early 2020s). Receptors were amplified or captured by the immunoSEQ multiplex PCR assay. TCRdb re-hosts the immuneACCESS table, in-frame sequences only. Its copies lack some clones; in the studies checked, an unresolved V gene accounts for under half of them, and the cause for the rest is not known. This sample comprises 150,000 to 200,000 clones, around 90% of them detected only once. The biggest ten clones account for around 1.3% of the sample. Taken with the paper, the label for time point translates to: baseline before first vaccination. Sequenced material: peripheral blood, taken on day 0 of AZD1222 vaccination. The source of these receptors is an adult in good health.

With respect to this clone: One junction end does not reproduce the germline sequence, and a read error may be involved. The chain joins TRBV6-5 to TRBJ1-1; D may be TRBD1 (6 bases). The CDR3 is 11 amino acids. The germline CDR1 and CDR2 sequences are MNHEY and SVGAGI. The CDR3 loop reads CASRRPGQFIF. The CDR3 nucleotides are TGTGCCAGCAGGCGGCCTGGACAGTTCATCTTT.

The chain joins TRBV15 to TRBJ1-2; D gene ambiguous. Germline V lookup: CDR1 LNHNV, CDR2 YYDKDF (reference sequence). V shed 0 bases and J shed 2 bases, with 10 bases lying between them. This CDR3 region has 15 residues. CDR3 in DNA: TGTGCCACCAGCAGAGATGTCGTAATAAACTATGGCTACACCTTC. Residues: CATSRDVVINYGYTF. Using reference TRBV15 and TRBJ1-2 for the parts outside the CDR3, the full variable domain is DAMVIQNPRYQVTQFGKPVTLSCSQTLNHNVMYWYQQKSSQAPKLLFHYYDKDFNNEADTPDNFQSRRPNTSFCFLDIRSPGLGDTAMYLCATSRDVVINYGYTFGSGTRLTVV.

J is TRBJ2-7 and V is TRBV27; D is unclear. This CDR3 spans 14 amino acids. V was cut by 3 bases and J by 0 bases, with 9 bases left in between. The germline CDR1 and CDR2 sequences are MNHEY and SMNVEV (reference sequence). This chain's CDR3 is CASSFGQSSYEQYF. In DNA, the CDR3 is TGTGCCAGCAGTTTTGGGCAGTCCTCCTACGAGCAGTACTTC.

The chain uses TRBV28 and TRBJ2-7; D gene unclear. Germline V gene sequence: CDR1 MDHEN, CDR2 SYDVKM. There are 15 residues in the CDR3. Trimming took off 1 base at V and 3 bases at J, with 13 bases between the two ends. The CDR3 DNA follows: TGTGCCAGCAGTTTATCCCAAACTCCAAACTACGAGCAGTACTTC. The encoded protein is CASSLSQTPNYEQYF. Full variable domain (remainder filled in from reference TRBV28 and TRBJ2-7): DVKVTQSSRYLVKRTGEKVFLECVQDMDHENMFWYRQDPGLGLRLIYFSYDVKMKEKGDIPEGYSVSREKKERFSLILESASTNQTSMYLCASSLSQTPNYEQYFGPGTRLTVT.

This chain uses TRBV28 with TRBJ2-7, with D uncertain. CDR1 MDHEN and CDR2 SYDVKM come from the germline V gene. Deletions cut 1 base from V and 2 bases from J, with 9 bases between. This CDR3 is 14 amino acids long. CDR3 sequence: CASSLSGEPYEQYF. CDR3 sequence (DNA): TGTGCCAGCAGTTTATCAGGAGAACCCTACGAGCAGTACTTC.

This sequence joins TRBV19 and TRBJ1-1, with D possibly being TRBD1 (5 bases). V lost 7 bases and J lost 3, with 15 bases in between. Looked up from germline, CDR1 is LNHDA and CDR2 is SQIVND (reference sequence). The CDR3 runs to 14 residues. DNA for the CDR3: TGTGCCAGTAATGTATGGGGGAGGGACACTGAAGCTTTCTTT. Translation gives CASNVWGRDTEAFF. The whole variable domain, remainder taken from reference TRBV19 and TRBJ1-1, is DGGITQSPKYLFRKEGQNVTLSCEQNLNHDAMYWYRQDPGQGLRLIYYSQIVNDFQKGDIAEGYSVSREKKESFPLTVTSAQKNPTAFYLCASNVWGRDTEAFFGQGTRLTVV.

The V call is TRBV30, the J call TRBJ1-5; TRBD1 might be the D (5 bases). V dropped 1 base and J dropped 4 bases, with 14 bases sitting between them. The CDR3 spans 15 residues. The germline CDR1 and CDR2 sequences are GTSNPN and SVGIG (reference sequence). DNA of the CDR3: TGTGCCTGGAGTGCGGGGACTCACCCTAATCAGCCCCAGCATTTT. This gives the protein CAWSAGTHPNQPQHF.

The chain links TRBV2 to TRBJ2-7; TRBD2 is a possible D gene (6 bases). V was trimmed by 2 bases and J by 2 bases, leaving 22 bases between them. CDR3 length equals 18 residues. Germline V gene sequence: CDR1 SNHLY, CDR2 FYNNEI. CDR3 DNA sequence: TGTGCCAGCAGTGAATATTTTTCCTCGGGGGTTCGGGCCTACGAGCAGTACTTC. Encoded protein: CASSEYFSSGVRAYEQYF. Combining the CDR3 with reference TRBV2 and TRBJ2-7 gives the whole variable domain EPEVTQTPSHQVTQMGQEVILRCVPISNHLYFYWYRQILGQKVEFLVSFYNNEISEKSEIFDDQFSVERPDGSNFTLKIRSTKLEDSAMYFCASSEYFSSGVRAYEQYFGPGTRLTVT.

The chain carries TRBV5-1 and TRBJ1-2; no reliable D call. The germline V gene has CDR1 SGHRS and CDR2 YFSETQ. V was pared by 0 bases and J by 8 bases, with 17 bases between. CDR3 size: 15 residues. In DNA form, the CDR3 reads TGCGCCAGCAGCTTGGAACGGGCCGCCGGGGAGGGCTACACCTTC. Its protein product is CASSLERAAGEGYTF.

This clone has only one observation. This rearrangement joins TRBV27 to TRBJ1-1; no reliable D call. Germline V gene sequence: CDR1 MNHEY, CDR2 SMNVEV (reference sequence). Trimming shortened V by 1 base and J by 5 bases, and 11 bases separated the two germline ends. The CDR3 length is 14 residues. The CDR3 DNA sequence: TGTGCCAGCAGTTTATTCCAGGTGGGGACTGAAGCTTTCTTT. It yields the protein CASSLFQVGTEAFF.

This rearrangement joins TRBV19 to TRBJ1-1; TRBD1 matches at 10 bases. From germline, CDR1 is LNHDA and CDR2 SQIVND (reference sequence). The CDR3 runs 17 residues. The ends lost 4 bases at V and 1 base at J; junction bases unmatched: 9. In DNA, the CDR3 is TGTGCCAGTAGTAGAATACCGGGACAGGGGAGGAACACTGAAGCTTTCTTT. Its translation: CASSRIPGQGRNTEAFF.

The chain has TRBV28 and TRBJ2-6; 9 positions match TRBD2. J lost 2 bases, V lost 4 bases, and 9 bases had no gene match. The germline gives CDR1 MDHEN, CDR2 SYDVKM. CDR3 length equals 18 residues. CDR3 amino acids: CASSWVREGVPGANVLTF. CDR3 coding DNA: TGTGCCAGCAGTTGGGTGCGGGAGGGGGTCCCTGGGGCCAACGTCCTGACTTTC.

This clone was seen ten or more times. V usage is TRBV6-5 and J usage is TRBJ2-1, with D uncertain. The germline gives CDR1 MNHEY, CDR2 SVGAGI. This CDR3 spans 13 amino acids. V was cut by 4 bases and J by 7 bases, with 11 bases left in between. The CDR3 reads CASSSSPWNEQFF. CDR3 bases: TGTGCCAGCAGTTCATCCCCATGGAATGAGCAGTTCTTC.

This chain joins TRBV12-3 or TRBV12-4 and TRBJ1-1; no clear D gene. This CDR3 has 13 amino acids. Trimming pared 1 base from V and 7 bases from J, leaving 10 bases between. CDR3 residues: CASSLVSKGEAFF. CDR3 bases: TGTGCCAGCAGTTTAGTAAGTAAGGGTGAAGCTTTCTTT.

The V and J genes are TRBV4-2 and TRBJ2-5; weak D call: TRBD1 (6 bases). The length of the CDR3 is 14 residues. Germline CDR1 reads LGHNA; CDR2 reads YNFKEQ. The germline V and J ends were trimmed by 4 bases and 3 bases, with 12 bases remaining between them. CDR3 nucleotides: TGTGCCAGCAGCCTGGACAGAGGAGAAGAGACCCAGTACTTC. This encodes CASSLDRGEETQYF.

V gene TRBV3-1 (or the pseudogene TRBV3-2) combines with J gene TRBJ1-2; TRBD1 agrees at 7 bases. CDR3 length: 14 amino acids. From germline, CDR1 is LGHDT and CDR2 YNNKEL (reference sequence). V lost 2 bases to trimming and J lost 2 bases; unmatched junction nucleotides: 2. The DNA for the CDR3 is TGTGCCAGCAGCCAAACGACAGGGAACTATGGCTACACCTTC. Its translation is CASSQTTGNYGYTF.

The genes are TRBV30 and TRBJ1-5, with TRBD1 matching 9 bases. The length of the CDR3 is 13 residues. V was clipped by 5 bases and J by 6 bases; unmatched bases: 5. Germline CDR1 is GTSNPN and CDR2 is SVGIG (reference sequence). CDR3 DNA sequence: TGTGCCTGGGGACAGGGGCGAGTTCAGCCCCAGCATTTT. Amino acids: CAWGQGRVQPQHF.

This sequence joins TRBV12-3 or TRBV12-4 and TRBJ1-1; D gene ambiguous. The CDR3 extends over 13 amino acids. V was cut by 7 bases and J by 0 bases, with 9 bases left in between. CDR3 protein: CASNLGMNTEAFF. As DNA, the CDR3 is TGTGCCAGCAACCTGGGGATGAACACTGAAGCTTTCTTT.

In its sample, this clone was seen once. The chain combines TRBV2 with TRBJ2-4; D is undetermined. In germline, CDR1 is SNHLY, CDR2 FYNNEI. Between the trimmed V and J ends, which lost 8 bases and 3 bases, there was a span of 14 bases. The CDR3 runs 14 residues. CDR3 in amino acids: CASWSNRDKNIQYF. In DNA form, the CDR3 reads TGTGCCAGCTGGTCTAACCGAGACAAAAACATTCAGTACTTC.

The V gene is TRBV5-4, the J gene TRBJ2-1; 8 bases map to TRBD1. This CDR3 has 15 amino acids. V lost 4 bases, J lost 6 bases, and 9 bases stayed unmatched. CDR1 is SGHNT and CDR2 is YYREEE in the germline V gene (reference sequence). The CDR3 nucleotides read TGTGCCAGCAGCCCGACAGGGGTCGTTGGCAATGAGCAGTTCTTC. Its protein is CASSPTGVVGNEQFF.

As DNA, the CDR3 is TGCGCCAGCAGCCAAGCCCCGACCTCTGGAAACACCATATATTTT. This translates into CASSQAPTSGNTIYF. This sequence joins TRBV4-3 and TRBJ1-3, with unresolved D. The V end lost 1 base, the J end lost 0 bases, and 7 bases lay between the germline ends. The CDR3 contains 15 residues. CDR1 and CDR2 (germline): LGHNA, YSLEER.

In DNA, the CDR3 is TGTGCCAGCAGCTTAGATGGGGAGACCCAGTACTTC. Translation gives CASSLDGETQYF. The chain recombines TRBV11-3 with TRBJ2-5, with D hard to call. Trimming took off 0 bases at V and 5 bases at J, with 4 bases between the two ends. CDR1 and CDR2 (germline): SGHNT, YENEEA. The CDR3 consists of 12 residues.

This clone came up a few times. The V and J genes are TRBV19 and TRBJ1-1, with 7 bases fitting TRBD1. The CDR3 has 14 amino acids. V was pared by 1 base and J by 4 bases, with 3 bases of the junction left unmatched. Germline CDR1 is LNHDA and CDR2 is SQIVND (reference sequence). CDR3 sequence (DNA): TGTGCCAGTAGTATAGCGACAGGGCCCACTGAAGCTTTCTTT. Protein: CASSIATGPTEAFF.